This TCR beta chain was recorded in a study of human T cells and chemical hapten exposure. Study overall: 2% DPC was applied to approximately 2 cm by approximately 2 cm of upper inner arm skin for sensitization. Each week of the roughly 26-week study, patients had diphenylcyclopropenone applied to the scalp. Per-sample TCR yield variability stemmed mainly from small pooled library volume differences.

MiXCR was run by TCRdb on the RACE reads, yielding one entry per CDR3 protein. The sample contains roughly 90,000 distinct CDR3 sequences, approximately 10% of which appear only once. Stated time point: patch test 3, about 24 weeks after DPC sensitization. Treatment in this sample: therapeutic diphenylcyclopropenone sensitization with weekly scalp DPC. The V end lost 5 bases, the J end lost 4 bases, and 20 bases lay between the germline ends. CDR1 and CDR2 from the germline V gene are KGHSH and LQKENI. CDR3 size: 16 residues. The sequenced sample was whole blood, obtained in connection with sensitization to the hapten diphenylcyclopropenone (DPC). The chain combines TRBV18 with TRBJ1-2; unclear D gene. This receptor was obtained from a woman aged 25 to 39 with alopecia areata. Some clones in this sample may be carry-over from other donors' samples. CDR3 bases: TGTGCCAGCTCAACCGCCCGCGGGGAGGGTATCTATGGCTACACCTTC. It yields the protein CASSTARGEGIYGYTF.